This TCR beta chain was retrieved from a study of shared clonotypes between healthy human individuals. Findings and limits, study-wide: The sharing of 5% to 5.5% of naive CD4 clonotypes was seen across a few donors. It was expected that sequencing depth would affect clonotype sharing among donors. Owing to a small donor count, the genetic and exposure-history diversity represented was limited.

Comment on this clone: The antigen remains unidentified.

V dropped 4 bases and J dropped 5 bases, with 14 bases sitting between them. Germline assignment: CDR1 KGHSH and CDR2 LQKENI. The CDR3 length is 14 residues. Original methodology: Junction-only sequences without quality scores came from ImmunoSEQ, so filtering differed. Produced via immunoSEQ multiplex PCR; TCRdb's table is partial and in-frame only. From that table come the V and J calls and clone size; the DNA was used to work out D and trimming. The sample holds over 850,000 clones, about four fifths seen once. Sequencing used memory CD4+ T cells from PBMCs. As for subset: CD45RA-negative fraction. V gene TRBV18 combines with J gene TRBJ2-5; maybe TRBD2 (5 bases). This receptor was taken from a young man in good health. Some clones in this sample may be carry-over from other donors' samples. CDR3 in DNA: TGTGCCAGCTCACTGACTATGGCGACGGAGACCCAGTACTTC. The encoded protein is CASSLTMATETQYF.